The text below deals with one TCR beta chain. Its antigen is currently unknown. Other nucleotide sequences from this sample produce the same CDR3. This entry is derived from a study of shared clonotypes between healthy human individuals. Study as a whole: Donors had three CD4 naive, three CD4 memory, two CD8 naive and one CD8 memory plate apiece.

TCRdb's copy holds only in-frame clones and misses some; the assay was immunoSEQ multiplex PCR. The repertoire holds about 2.2 million clones, with 80% to 95% as singletons. Germline CDR1 reads SGHTA; CDR2 reads FQGTGA. The CDR3 length is 14 residues. The V segment lost 5 bases and the J segment 2 bases; nucleotides outside the gene matches: 3. Study-wide findings and caveats: Sampling covered blood only; tissue repertoires likely differ. Naive CD4 clonotypes were shared across several donors at about 5%. Generation probabilities of non-shared clonotypes were lower (relative to those shared by all four donors).

Cells designated naive CD8 were CD45RO-negative and were positively selected for CCR7, with terminally differentiated effector memory CD45RA+ cells excluded. Sequenced: naive CD8+ T cells from PBMCs. The receptor was derived from a man aged 18 to 29 in good health. Some clones in this sample may be carry-over from other donors' samples. This sequence joins TRBV7-3 and TRBJ2-1; 7 nucleotides align to TRBD2. The CDR3 is CASSPSGAYNEQFF. The CDR3 DNA is TGTGCCAGCAGCCCGAGCGGGGCCTACAATGAGCAGTTCTTC.